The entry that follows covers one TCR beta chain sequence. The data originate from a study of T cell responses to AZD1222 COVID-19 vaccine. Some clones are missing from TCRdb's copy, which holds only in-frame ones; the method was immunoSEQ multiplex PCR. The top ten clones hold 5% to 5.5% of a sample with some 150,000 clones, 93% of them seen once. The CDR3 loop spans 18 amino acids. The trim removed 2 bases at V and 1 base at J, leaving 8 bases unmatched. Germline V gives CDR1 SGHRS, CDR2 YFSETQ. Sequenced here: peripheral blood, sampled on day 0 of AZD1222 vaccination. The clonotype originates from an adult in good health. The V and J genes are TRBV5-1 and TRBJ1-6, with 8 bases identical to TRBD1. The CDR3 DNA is TGCGCCAGCAGCTTATCGACAGGGGTGGGTTCCTATAATTCACCCCTCCACTTT. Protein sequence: CASSLSTGVGSYNSPLHF.